These T cell receptor beta chains were read from a single sample in a study of post-analysis software for immune sequencing data. Each CDR3 protein gets one entry after TCRdb re-called the PCR reads with MiXCR. The sample has about 560,000 distinct CDR3 sequences, roughly 46% seen once; the top ten hold under 2%. The sequenced sample was blood. These receptors came from a girl aged 5-17 years with multiple sclerosis. The CDR3 runs from the conserved cysteine through the conserved F or W. The order of the fields is clone size, V gene, CDR3 length, J gene, D gene, CDR3 protein, CDR3 DNA. D genes are given only for firm matches. Not all rows give a size; the values are once, few, many and, for expanded clones, a class.

.	TRBV20-1	14	TRBJ2-3	TRBD1	CSAGTGGGLDTQYF	TGCAGTGCGGGGACAGGGGGCGGGCTAGATACGCAGTATTTT
once	TRBV20-1	13	TRBJ2-5	TRBD1	CSARGTAKETQYF	TGCAGTGCTAGGGGGACAGCGAAAGAGACCCAGTACTTC
few	TRBV12-3/TRBV12-4	15	TRBJ2-7	TRBD1	CASTWTGLSTYEQYF	TGTGCCAGCACCTGGACAGGGCTCTCAACCTACGAGCAGTACTTC
.	TRBV3-1	16	TRBJ2-6	.	CASSRTLLSGANVLTF	TGTGCCAGCAGCCGGACATTACTATCTGGGGCCAACGTCCTGACTTTC
few	TRBV29-1	14	TRBJ1-2	.	CSVERQVANYGYTF	TGCAGCGTTGAAAGACAGGTCGCTAACTATGGCTACACCTTC
.	TRBV29-1	12	TRBJ2-5	.	CSVDRRGETQYF	TGCAGCGTTGATCGGAGGGGAGAGACCCAGTACTTC
.	TRBV12-3/TRBV12-4	16	TRBJ2-5	TRBD1	CASSTRGRGIYETQYF	TGTGCCAGCAGTACCCGGGGCAGGGGGATTTATGAGACCCAGTACTTC
.	TRBV20-1	14	TRBJ2-3	TRBD2	CSATAGGHPDTQYF	TGCAGTGCTACAGCGGGGGGGCATCCAGATACGCAGTATTTT
few	TRBV5-6	20	TRBJ2-1	TRBD2	CASSLRPGLAGGRGYNEQFF	TGTGCCAGCAGCTTGCGACCGGGACTAGCGGGAGGAAGAGGCTACAATGAGCAGTTCTTC
few	TRBV20-1	13	TRBJ2-3	.	CSARDLRTDTQYF	TGCAGTGCTAGAGATCTCCGCACAGATACGCAGTATTTT
.	TRBV24-1	16	TRBJ2-6	.	CATSDSGSSGANVLTF	TGTGCCACCAGTGATAGCGGTTCCTCTGGGGCCAACGTCCTGACTTTC
.	TRBV12-3/TRBV12-4	15	TRBJ2-1	TRBD2	CASTFSGGAYNEQFF	TGTGCCAGCACCTTTAGCGGGGGTGCCTACAATGAGCAGTTCTTC
few	TRBV12-3/TRBV12-4	13	TRBJ1-6	.	CASSPGFNSPLHF	TGTGCCAGCAGTCCGGGGTTTAATTCACCCCTCCACTTT
.	TRBV12-3/TRBV12-4	15	TRBJ2-5	TRBD2	CASSPGLAGDETQYF	TGTGCCAGCAGTCCCGGACTAGCGGGAGATGAGACCCAGTACTTC
few	TRBV10-2	18	TRBJ1-2	.	CASSPPRGGYQANYGYTF	TGCGCCAGCAGTCCCCCTCGGGGAGGGTACCAAGCTAACTATGGCTACACCTTC
.	TRBV15	15	TRBJ2-5	.	CATSRDQGFQETQYF	TGTGCCACCAGCAGAGATCAAGGGTTCCAAGAGACCCAGTACTTC
many	TRBV6-6	12	TRBJ1-2	.	CASSYSIQGYTF	TGTGCCAGCAGTTACTCGATACAGGGCTACACCTTC
.	TRBV25-1	16	TRBJ2-1	.	CASSDSRTGSYNEQFF	TGTGCCAGCAGTGATTCCAGGACGGGGTCCTACAATGAGCAGTTCTTC
.	TRBV20-1	15	TRBJ2-3	.	CSATGTFPSTDTQYF	TGCAGTGCTACCGGGACATTTCCTAGCACAGATACGCAGTATTTT
.	TRBV7-9	13	TRBJ2-3	.	CASRLTLTDTQYF	TGTGCCAGCAGGTTGACTCTCACAGATACGCAGTATTTT
.	TRBV6-6	15	TRBJ1-2	.	CASSYSRSFGGGYTF	TGTGCCAGCAGTTACTCGAGAAGCTTTGGGGGGGGCTACACCTTC
few	TRBV15	15	TRBJ1-2	.	CATSRGQESNYGYTF	TGTGCCACCAGCAGAGGACAGGAGTCTAACTATGGCTACACCTTC
.	TRBV7-2	15	TRBJ1-5	.	CASSPREDGNQPQHF	TGTGCCAGCAGTCCCCGGGAGGATGGCAATCAGCCCCAGCATTTT
many	TRBV20-1	13	TRBJ2-5	.	CSARRGIQETQYF	TGCAGTGCTAGGAGGGGCATCCAAGAGACCCAGTACTTC
few	TRBV3-1	14	TRBJ1-1	.	CASSQDWGGTEAFF	TGTGCCAGCAGCCAAGATTGGGGGGGAACTGAAGCTTTCTTT
.	TRBV6-5	14	TRBJ2-1	.	CTSSYGRGSNEQFF	TGTACCAGCAGTTACGGCAGGGGATCCAATGAGCAGTTCTTC
.	TRBV29-1	13	TRBJ1-2	.	CSVQGRGHYGYTF	TGCAGCGTTCAAGGCAGGGGTCACTATGGCTACACCTTC
few	TRBV30	13	TRBJ2-5	.	CAWSLFSGETQYF	TGTGCCTGGAGTCTTTTTTCGGGGGAGACCCAGTACTTC
.	TRBV5-1	15	TRBJ2-5	TRBD2	CASSLTAGGLETQYF	TGCGCCAGCAGCTTAACAGCGGGGGGCCTGGAGACCCAGTACTTC
.	TRBV20-1	15	TRBJ2-7	.	CSARELGTEAGEQYF	TGCAGTGCTAGAGAGCTGGGAACTGAAGCAGGCGAGCAGTACTTC
.	TRBV7-2	13	TRBJ1-1	.	CASSLTRATEAFF	TGTGCCAGCAGCTTGACCAGGGCCACTGAAGCTTTCTTT
.	TRBV3-1	14	TRBJ2-4	.	CASSARAEGNIQYF	TGTGCCAGCAGCGCCCGAGCCGAAGGAAACATTCAGTACTTC
.	TRBV6-1	16	TRBJ2-7	.	CASIFGEHFSKYEQYF	TGTGCCAGCATCTTTGGGGAACATTTCTCAAAATACGAGCAGTACTTC
.	TRBV5-1	15	TRBJ1-4	.	CASSLGDLTNEKLFF	TGCGCCAGCAGCTTGGGGGATCTGACTAATGAAAAACTGTTTTTT
.	TRBV7-3	21	TRBJ2-1	TRBD2	CASSLYPTSGGLPSSYNEQFF	TGTGCCAGCAGCCTCTACCCTACTAGCGGGGGGCTTCCCAGCTCCTACAATGAGCAGTTCTTC
once	TRBV6-2/TRBV6-3	14	TRBJ2-3	TRBD1	CATNPGQGTDTQYF	TGTGCCACCAACCCGGGACAGGGCACAGATACGCAGTATTTT
.	TRBV10-3	13	TRBJ2-3	TRBD2	CAISERETDTQYF	TGTGCCATCAGCGAGCGGGAGACAGATACGCAGTATTTT
.	TRBV7-2	19	TRBJ2-1	TRBD2	CASSDGLAGVGILYNEQFF	TGTGCCAGCAGCGACGGACTAGCGGGAGTGGGCATACTCTACAATGAGCAGTTCTTC
.	TRBV7-9	15	TRBJ2-7	.	CASSLPTGRLYEQYF	TGTGCCAGCAGCCTACCCACAGGGAGGTTGTACGAGCAGTACTTC
few	TRBV7-9	15	TRBJ2-5	TRBD2	CASSLSSGLQETQYF	TGTGCCAGCAGCTTGTCTAGCGGGTTACAAGAGACCCAGTACTTC
.	TRBV20-1	14	TRBJ2-7	TRBD2	CSARQAGGSYEQYF	TGCAGTGCTAGGCAAGCGGGAGGATCGTACGAGCAGTACTTC
.	TRBV9	15	TRBJ1-2	TRBD1	CASSAGTGGVYGYTF	TGTGCCAGCAGCGCAGGGACAGGGGGCGTCTATGGCTACACCTTC
.	TRBV6-6	14	TRBJ1-4	.	CASSYYSTGEKLFF	TGTGCCAGCAGTTACTACTCGACAGGCGAAAAACTGTTTTTT
few	TRBV6-6	14	TRBJ2-3	TRBD2	CASGAGAPTDTQYF	TGTGCCAGCGGGGCGGGAGCCCCCACAGATACGCAGTATTTT
.	TRBV6-1	13	TRBJ1-1	TRBD1	CASSGQGVDEAFF	TGTGCCAGCAGCGGACAGGGGGTCGACGAAGCTTTCTTT
.	TRBV7-9	16	TRBJ1-6	TRBD1	CASSPGQGSYNSPLHF	TGTGCCAGCAGCCCAGGACAGGGCTCCTATAATTCACCCCTCCACTTT
once	TRBV6-1	18	TRBJ2-3	.	CASSTPKWELEGTDTQYF	TGTGCCAGCAGTACCCCCAAGTGGGAGTTAGAGGGCACAGATACGCAGTATTTT
.	TRBV6-5	13	TRBJ1-2	.	CAARTAGLKDYTF	TGTGCCGCCAGGACGGCAGGGTTAAAAGACTACACCTTC
few	TRBV10-3	13	TRBJ2-5	.	CAINGVDQETQYF	TGTGCCATCAATGGGGTGGACCAAGAGACCCAGTACTTC
.	TRBV7-9	15	TRBJ1-1	.	CASSLNLEFSTEAFF	TGTGCCAGCAGCTTAAATCTGGAGTTTAGCACTGAAGCTTTCTTT
.	TRBV4-2	18	TRBJ2-5	TRBD2	CASSQELAGGPFGETQYF	TGTGCCAGCAGCCAAGAACTAGCGGGGGGGCCATTCGGAGAGACCCAGTACTTC
.	TRBV20-1	13	TRBJ2-7	.	CSATRHKGYEQYF	TGCAGTGCCACCAGACACAAGGGGTACGAGCAGTACTTC
.	TRBV6-2/TRBV6-3	14	TRBJ2-5	.	CASSSAGIQETQYF	TGTGCCAGCAGTTCCGCGGGGATTCAAGAGACCCAGTACTTC
few	TRBV4-1	17	TRBJ2-7	.	CASSQDRRSGVSYEQYF	TGCGCCAGCAGCCAAGATAGGAGGTCAGGGGTATCCTACGAGCAGTACTTC
.	TRBV20-1	16	TRBJ2-1	TRBD2	CSASGLAGGRSNEQFF	TGCAGTGCTAGTGGACTAGCGGGAGGGCGTAGCAATGAGCAGTTCTTC
.	TRBV7-3	15	TRBJ1-1	.	CASSLRPGEGTEAFF	TGTGCCAGCAGCTTACGTCCAGGGGAGGGCACTGAAGCTTTCTTT
.	TRBV6-5	17	TRBJ2-7	TRBD1	CASSYLTGTGGGYEQYF	TGTGCCAGCAGTTACCTAACCGGGACAGGGGGCGGGTACGAGCAGTACTTC
many	TRBV20-1	14	TRBJ2-7	TRBD2	CSARGTSGIYEQYF	TGCAGTGCTAGAGGGACTAGCGGGATTTACGAGCAGTACTTC
few	TRBV29-1	16	TRBJ1-2	TRBD1	CSVSLLGQGNDYGYTF	TGCAGCGTTTCGTTACTGGGACAGGGTAATGACTATGGCTACACCTTC
few	TRBV20-1	13	TRBJ1-2	.	CSASPGSLYGYTF	TGCAGTGCTAGCCCCGGCAGCCTCTATGGCTACACCTTC